The entry that follows covers one T cell receptor beta chain sequence. Its target is unknown. The data stem from a study of CD8+ T cells in alopecia areata. Study findings and constraints: Normal-skin resident alphabeta T cells also appear among scalp sample sequences. Mouse data revealed clearer TCR sharing than patient data did, a gap possibly tied to HLA.

Germline lookup yields CDR1 MNHEY and CDR2 SVGAGI. V lost 5 bases and J lost 7; bases outside the gene matches: 13. There are 15 residues in the CDR3. Lesional scalp punch biopsies and peripheral blood were collected from alopecia areata patients. Investigators sorted PBMCs to obtain both CD4+ and CD8+ T cells. cDNA serving as the sequencing template came from extracted, reverse transcribed RNA. Profiled with immunoSEQ multiplex PCR; TCRdb holds only in-frame clones, not every one. The table has approximately 99,000 clones, under 65% seen once; the top ten hold over 20%. The sequenced material came from NKG2D-low CD8+ T cells sorted from blood. The chain recombines TRBV6-5 with TRBJ2-7; 8 nucleotides match TRBD1. The clonotype comes from a human donor with alopecia areata. The DNA for the CDR3 is TGTGCCAGCAGTGCCCCCGACAGGGGTCGTCTTGAGCAGTACTTC. Its translation is CASSAPDRGRLEQYF.